This T cell receptor beta chain comes out of a study of T cell responses to AZD1222 COVID-19 vaccine. Study summary: Some second doses came at about 4 weeks and others at about 12 weeks; these were pooled. Study-level points and caveats: At baseline, seropositivity was found in only a handful of AZD1222 recipients. In the spike-specific TCR repertoire, nearly half reportedly target unmutated variant regions. Repertoires in all cases were sampled only once the peak T cell response had passed.

The CDR3 loop spans 11 amino acids. Deletions cut 7 bases from V and 2 bases from J, with 5 bases between. The germline gives CDR1 MDHEN, CDR2 SYDVKM. Concerning this clone: Its antigen is currently unknown.

Assay: immunoSEQ multiplex PCR; the TCRdb copy retains only in-frame clones and omits some. The table shows about 110,000 clones, with around 94% occurring only once. The J gene is TRBJ2-5, the V gene TRBV28; unclear D gene. The origin of this receptor is an adult in good health. Sequencing used peripheral blood, obtained on day 0 of AZD1222 vaccination. The CDR3 loop reads CASTKQETQYF. For the CDR3, the DNA is TGTGCCAGCACTAAACAAGAGACCCAGTACTTC.